Given below is one T cell receptor beta chain in context. Libraries were prepared by immunoSEQ multiplex PCR; TCRdb keeps only in-frame clonotypes and omits some of them. The table shows about 710,000 clones, with around 87% occurring only once. The germline V gene has CDR1 LNHNV and CDR2 YYDKDF (reference sequence). The V end was cut by 0 bases, the J end by 0 bases, with 18 bases between. The CDR3 has 18 residues. The sample is drawn from a study of shared T cell receptors in the human thymus. The same sample was also used in a study of human thymus T cells. That paper states: Thymic and blood repertoires seemed to favor certain V and J genes.

Sequenced: thymocytes. This receptor was taken from a boy younger than two with a congenital heart defect. This chain uses TRBV15 with TRBJ2-7; D unresolved. The CDR3 loop is CATSRDRPLEVHSYEQYF. The CDR3, as DNA: TGTGCCACCAGCAGAGATCGCCCCTTAGAGGTACACTCCTACGAGCAGTACTTC.